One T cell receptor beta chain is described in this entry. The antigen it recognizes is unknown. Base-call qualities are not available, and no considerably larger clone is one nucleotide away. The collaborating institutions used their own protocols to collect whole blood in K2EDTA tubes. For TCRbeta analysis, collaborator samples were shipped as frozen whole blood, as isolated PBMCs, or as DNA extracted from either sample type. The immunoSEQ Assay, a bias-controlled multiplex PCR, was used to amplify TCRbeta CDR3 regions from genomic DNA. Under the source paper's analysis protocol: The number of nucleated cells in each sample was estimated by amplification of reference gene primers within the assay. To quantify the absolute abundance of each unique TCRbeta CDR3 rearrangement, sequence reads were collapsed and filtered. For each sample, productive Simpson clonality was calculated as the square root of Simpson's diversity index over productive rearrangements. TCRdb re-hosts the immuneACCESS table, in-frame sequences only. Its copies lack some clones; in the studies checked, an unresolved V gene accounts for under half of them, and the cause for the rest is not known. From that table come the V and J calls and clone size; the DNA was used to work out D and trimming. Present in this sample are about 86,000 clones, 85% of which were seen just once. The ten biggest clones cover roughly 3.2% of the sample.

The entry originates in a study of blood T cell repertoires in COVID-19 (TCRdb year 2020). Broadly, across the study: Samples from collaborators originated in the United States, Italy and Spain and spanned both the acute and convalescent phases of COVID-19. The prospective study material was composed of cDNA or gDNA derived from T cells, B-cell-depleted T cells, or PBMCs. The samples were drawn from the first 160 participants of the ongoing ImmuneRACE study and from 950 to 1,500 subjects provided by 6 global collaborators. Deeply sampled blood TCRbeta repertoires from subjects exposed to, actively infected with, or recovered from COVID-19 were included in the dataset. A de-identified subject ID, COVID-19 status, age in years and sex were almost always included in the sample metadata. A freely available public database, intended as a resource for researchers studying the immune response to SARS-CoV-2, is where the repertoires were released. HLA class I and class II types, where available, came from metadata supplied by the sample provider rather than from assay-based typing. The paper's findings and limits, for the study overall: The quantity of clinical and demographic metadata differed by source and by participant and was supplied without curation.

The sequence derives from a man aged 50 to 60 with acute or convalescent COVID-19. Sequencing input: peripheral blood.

This receptor has the CDR3 CASSLAGLAGGNTGELFF. The nucleotide sequence is given as TGTGCCAGCAGCTTGGCTGGGCTAGCGGGGGGGAACACCGGGGAGCTGTTTTTT. The rearrangement combines TRBV5-6 with TRBJ2-2, with 11 bases matching TRBD2. V is cut back by 0 bases and J by 1 base, with 5 bases in the junction unmatched. Taken from the germline V gene, the CDR1 and CDR2 loops are SGHDT and YYEEEE. From cysteine to phenylalanine, the CDR3 is 18 amino acids long. Here the CDR3 DNA is all that survives: 54 bases in frame from base 1.